This T cell receptor beta chain derives from a study of T cell responses to AZD1222 COVID-19 vaccine. J lost 1 base, V lost 5 bases, and 15 bases had no gene match. The CDR3 has 18 residues. Germline V gene data show CDR1 as LNHDA and CDR2 as SQIVND (reference sequence). Using immunoSEQ multiplex PCR, the repertoire was profiled, and TCRdb retains in-frame clones only, with some absent. The data show 95,000 to 150,000 clones, with about 93% seen just once and 5% held by the top ten. This clone was seen just once. Its antigen is undetermined. General study findings and limits: Mostly white British, mostly female donors; authors suggested clonal diversity may be underestimated.

The source was peripheral blood, collected 28 days after the second AZD1222 dose. This TCR came from an adult who received the AZD1222 COVID-19 vaccine. This rearrangement joins TRBV19 to TRBJ1-1, with 8 positions matching TRBD1. The CDR3 is CASSVSGTGNPPNTEAFF. CDR3 nucleotide sequence: TGTGCCAGTAGTGTCTCCGGGACAGGAAACCCTCCGAACACTGAAGCTTTCTTT.